Listed here is a single T cell receptor beta chain. Its antigen is still unknown. This sample is drawn from a study of beta chain features in type 1 diabetes. Across the whole study: Cells sorted and examined across all samples totaled approximately 100 million.

CDR1 and CDR2 (germline): MNHEY, SVGAGI. The CDR3 is 14 amino acids. V lost 5 bases and J lost 14; bases outside the gene matches: 15. Whole-study findings and limits: Shortening that was moderate but significant affected the TCRB CDR3s of Type 1 diabetes patients in all four CD4+ subsets.

Expressed TCRB transcripts were sequenced because the entire RNA isolate underwent reverse transcription. TCRdb's copy holds only in-frame clones and misses some; the assay was immunoSEQ multiplex PCR. Among fewer than 110,000 clones listed, approximately 30% were seen once. V usage is TRBV6-5 and J usage is TRBJ2-4; TRBD1 matches at 7 bases. The sequence was obtained from a woman aged 18-30 years with type 1 diabetes. Sequenced sample: central memory CD4+ T cells from blood. The CDR3 nucleotides are TGTGCCAGCAGTCCAGACATCCGGACAGGTATCGAGTACTTC. Protein product: CASSPDIRTGIEYF.